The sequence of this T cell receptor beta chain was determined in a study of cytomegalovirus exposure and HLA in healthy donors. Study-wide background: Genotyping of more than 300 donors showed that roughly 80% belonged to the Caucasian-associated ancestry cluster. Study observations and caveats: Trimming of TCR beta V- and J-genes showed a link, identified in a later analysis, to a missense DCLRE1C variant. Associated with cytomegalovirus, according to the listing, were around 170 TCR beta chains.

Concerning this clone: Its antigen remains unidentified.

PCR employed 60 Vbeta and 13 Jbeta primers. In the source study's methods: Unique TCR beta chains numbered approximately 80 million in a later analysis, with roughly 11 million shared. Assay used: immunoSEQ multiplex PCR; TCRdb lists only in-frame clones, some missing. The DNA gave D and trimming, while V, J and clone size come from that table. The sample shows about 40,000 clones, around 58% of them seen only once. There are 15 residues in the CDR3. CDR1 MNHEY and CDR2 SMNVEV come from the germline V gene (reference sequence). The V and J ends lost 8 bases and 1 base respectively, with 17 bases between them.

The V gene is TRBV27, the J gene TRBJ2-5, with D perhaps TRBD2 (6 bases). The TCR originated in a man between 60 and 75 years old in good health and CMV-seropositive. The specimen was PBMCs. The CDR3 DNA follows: TGTGCCAGCTCCCGCGGGGCTAGCCCCCAAGAGACCCAGTACTTC. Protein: CASSRGASPQETQYF.